The rows below give T cell receptor beta chains drawn from one sample of a study of blood T cell repertoires in COVID-19. Here immunoSEQ multiplex PCR was the method, and the copy in TCRdb shows in-frame clones only, minus some. The sample has around 320,000 clones; roughly 88% are singletons. The sequencing input was peripheral blood. The receptors originated from a woman in her 30s who had recovered from COVID-19. CDR3s include the opening cysteine and the closing phenylalanine or tryptophan. The D gene is left open where the match is weak. Size values are once, few and many counts, or a class for expanded clones, and some rows have none.

TRBJ2-7	.	.	TRBV21-1	CASSKKQGVHVCNEQYF	TGTGCCAGCAGCAAAAAACAGGGGGTTCATGTTTGTAATGAGCAGTACTTC
TRBJ2-5	.	TRBD1	TRBV2	CASGGQGETQYF	TGTGCCAGCGGGGGACAGGGAGAGACCCAGTACTTC
TRBJ1-2	.	.	TRBV10-3	CAISREGQSPNYGYTF	TGTGCCATATCCCGGGAAGGACAGTCCCCTAACTATGGCTACACCTTC
TRBJ2-7	few	.	TRBV28	CASSLPGHSYEQYF	TGTGCCAGCAGTTTACCGGGACACTCCTACGAGCAGTACTTC
TRBJ1-2	.	TRBD1	TRBV15	CATSRDNRQGYGYTF	TGTGCCACCAGCAGAGATAATCGACAGGGATATGGCTACACCTTC
TRBJ2-1	.	TRBD2	TRBV28	CASSAPGLAGYEQFF	TGTGCCAGCAGTGCTCCGGGACTAGCGGGATATGAGCAGTTCTTC
TRBJ2-1	.	TRBD1	TRBV27	CASSSRGPGVYNEQFF	TGTGCCAGCAGTTCCAGGGGGCCTGGGGTGTACAATGAGCAGTTCTTC
TRBJ1-5	.	.	TRBV15	CATSRDRGTGLQPQHF	TGTGCCACCAGCAGAGATCGGGGCACAGGGCTGCAGCCCCAGCATTTT
TRBJ1-5	.	TRBD1	TRBV7-2	CASSNRGPHQPQHF	TGTGCCAGCAGCAACAGGGGGCCTCATCAGCCCCAGCATTTT
TRBJ1-2	.	TRBD1	TRBV11-2	CASSPGTGKGYTF	TGTGCCAGCAGCCCCGGGACAGGGAAAGGCTACACCTTC
TRBJ1-5	.	TRBD1	TRBV24-1	CATSDSRQGSQPQHF	TGTGCCACCAGTGATTCCAGACAGGGCAGTCAGCCCCAGCATTTT
TRBJ1-2	.	TRBD1	TRBV28	CASKRDSGFYGYTF	TGTGCCAGCAAACGGGACAGCGGCTTCTATGGCTACACCTTC
TRBJ2-7	.	TRBD1	TRBV4-1	CASSALDRMGPNGYEQYF	TGCGCCAGCAGCGCACTGGACAGGATGGGGCCTAATGGGTACGAGCAGTACTTC
TRBJ1-2	.	TRBD1	TRBV5-1	CASSLGQGAYGYTF	TGCGCCAGCAGCTTAGGACAGGGGGCTTATGGCTACACCTTC
TRBJ1-2	.	.	TRBV7-2	CASSFRVSYYGYTF	TGTGCCAGCAGCTTTCGGGTCTCCTATTATGGCTACACCTTC
TRBJ2-3	.	.	TRBV7-9	CASSLITGTQYF	TGTGCCAGCAGCTTAATAACAGGGACGCAGTATTTT
TRBJ1-6	.	TRBD1	TRBV2	CASSERDREYSPLHF	TGTGCCAGCAGTGAAAGGGACAGGGAGTATTCACCCCTCCACTTT
TRBJ1-4	.	TRBD1	TRBV10-3	CAISEPGGKNEKLFF	TGTGCCATCAGTGAGCCAGGGGGCAAGAACGAAAAACTGTTTTTT
TRBJ2-5	.	.	TRBV5-1	CASSLSGQTQETQYF	TGCGCCAGCAGCTTGAGCGGGCAAACCCAAGAGACCCAGTACTTC
TRBJ2-5	.	TRBD1	TRBV4-1	CASSQGLGTAQETQYF	TGCGCCAGCAGCCAAGGATTGGGGACAGCACAAGAGACCCAGTACTTC
TRBJ1-5	.	.	TRBV4-1	CASSQPPDRYYSNQPQHF	TGCGCCAGCAGCCAGCCCCCTGACAGATACTATAGCAATCAGCCCCAGCATTTT
TRBJ2-5	.	TRBD2	TRBV29-1	CSARGGGVRKTQYF	TGCAGCGCCCGTGGGGGGGGAGTCCGGAAGACCCAGTACTTC
TRBJ2-2	.	TRBD1	TRBV7-9	CASSLSFTGGTGELFF	TGTGCCAGCAGCTTAAGTTTCACAGGGGGCACCGGGGAGCTGTTTTTT
TRBJ1-5	.	.	TRBV5-6	CASSRGRGTESQHF	TGTGCCAGCAGCCGGGGCCGGGGGACGGAGTCACAGCATTTT
TRBJ2-5	.	.	TRBV5-4	CASSPIRGQETQYF	TGTGCCAGCAGCCCCATTCGGGGGCAAGAGACCCAGTACTTC
TRBJ2-1	.	.	TRBV11-2	CASSFQDNEQFF	TGTGCCAGCAGCTTCCAGGACAATGAGCAGTTCTTC
TRBJ2-7	.	TRBD1	TRBV19	CASSMTGTGVSYEQYF	TGTGCCAGTAGTATGACCGGGACAGGGGTATCCTACGAGCAGTACTTC
TRBJ2-3	.	TRBD2	TRBV7-2	CASSFPAGGQSTDTQYF	TGTGCCAGCAGCTTCCCAGCGGGGGGGCAGAGCACAGATACGCAGTATTTT
TRBJ1-3	.	.	TRBV6-1	CASSEVLGGSGNTIYF	TGTGCCAGCAGTGAAGTCCTTGGAGGCTCTGGAAACACCATATATTTT
TRBJ2-5	.	.	TRBV5-5	CASSLEFGTQYF	TGTGCCAGCAGCTTGGAATTCGGGACCCAGTACTTC
TRBJ1-1	.	TRBD1	TRBV11-2	CASTHRGIEAFF	TGTGCCAGCACCCACAGGGGGATTGAAGCTTTCTTT
TRBJ2-7	.	TRBD1	TRBV28	CASRGQGSSEQYF	TGTGCCAGCAGGGGACAGGGAAGTAGCGAGCAGTACTTC
TRBJ1-1	.	.	TRBV4-2	CASSQVATGHFAEAFF	TGTGCCAGCAGCCAAGTCGCCACAGGGCATTTCGCTGAAGCTTTCTTT
TRBJ2-1	.	TRBD2	TRBV13	CASSPSGSSYNEQFF	TGTGCCAGCAGCCCGAGCGGGAGCTCCTACAATGAGCAGTTCTTC
TRBJ2-1	.	TRBD1	TRBV5-1	CASSPNRPGQGDNEQFF	TGCGCCAGCAGCCCTAACCGACCGGGACAGGGTGACAATGAGCAGTTCTTC
TRBJ2-7	few	.	TRBV27	CASAEKKDGRPYEQYF	TGTGCCAGCGCGGAAAAGAAGGACGGGAGACCTTACGAGCAGTACTTC
TRBJ2-3	.	.	TRBV3-1/TRBV3-2	CASSPTGTSTDTQYF	TGTGCCAGCAGCCCGACAGGGACTAGCACAGATACGCAGTATTTT
TRBJ2-7	.	.	TRBV5-6	CASSLGLGLYYEQYF	TGTGCCAGCAGCTTGGGTCTAGGACTCTACTACGAGCAGTACTTC
TRBJ2-7	.	.	TRBV5-8	CASSPRGPRNYEQYF	TGTGCCAGCAGCCCTAGGGGCCCGCGGAATTACGAGCAGTACTTC
TRBJ2-7	.	TRBD2	TRBV28	CASSLGAGGPYEQYF	TGTGCCAGCAGTTTGGGGGCGGGGGGCCCCTACGAGCAGTACTTC
TRBJ1-3	.	.	TRBV7-6	CASSLNAGNRGNTIYF	TGTGCCAGCAGCTTAAATGCAGGGAATCGTGGAAACACCATATATTTT
TRBJ2-1	.	.	TRBV6-2/TRBV6-3	CASSPDWTTYNEQFF	TGTGCCAGCAGCCCAGACTGGACTACCTACAATGAGCAGTTCTTC
TRBJ2-1	.	TRBD2	TRBV5-1	CASSFLSGGAPYNEQFF	TGCGCCAGCAGCTTTCTTAGCGGGGGGGCGCCCTACAATGAGCAGTTCTTC
TRBJ1-4	.	TRBD1	TRBV2	CASSKGTGVVEKLFF	TGTGCCAGCAGTAAAGGGACAGGGGTTGTTGAAAAACTGTTTTTT
TRBJ2-7	.	TRBD1	TRBV27	CASSFKPGQGSPREEQYF	TGTGCCAGCAGTTTCAAACCCGGACAGGGGTCCCCCCGGGAGGAGCAGTACTTC
TRBJ2-7	.	TRBD1	TRBV5-1	CASSLIGTGGGEQYF	TGCGCCAGCAGCCTGATCGGGACAGGGGGAGGCGAGCAGTACTTC